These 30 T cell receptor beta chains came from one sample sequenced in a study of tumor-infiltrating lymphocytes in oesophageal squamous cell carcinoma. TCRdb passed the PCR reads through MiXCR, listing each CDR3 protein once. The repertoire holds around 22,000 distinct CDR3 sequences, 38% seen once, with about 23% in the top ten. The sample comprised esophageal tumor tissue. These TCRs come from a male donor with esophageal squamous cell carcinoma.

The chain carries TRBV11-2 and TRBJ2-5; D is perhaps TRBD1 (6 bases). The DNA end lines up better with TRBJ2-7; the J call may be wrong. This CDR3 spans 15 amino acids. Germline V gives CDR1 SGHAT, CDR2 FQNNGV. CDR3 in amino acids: CASSLSPDSTYEQYF. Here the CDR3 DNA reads TGTGCCAGCAGCTTATCACCGGACAGTACCTACGAGCAGTACTTC.

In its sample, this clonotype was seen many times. CDR3 nucleotides: TGTGCCAGCAGCTTTCCTACCACACCGACGCAGTACTTC. Protein sequence: CASSFPTTPTQYF. The gene calls are TRBV11-2 and TRBJ2-7, with unresolved D. Germline CDR1 reads SGHAT; CDR2 reads FQNNGV. The CDR3 consists of 13 residues. Trimming left V 3 bases short and J 9 bases short, with 15 bases between.

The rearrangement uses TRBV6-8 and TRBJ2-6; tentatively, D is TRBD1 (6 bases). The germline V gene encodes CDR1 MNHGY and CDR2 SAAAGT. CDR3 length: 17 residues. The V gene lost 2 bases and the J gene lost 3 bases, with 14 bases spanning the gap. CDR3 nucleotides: TGTGCCAGCAGTTACCGAACCACAGGGCGTGGGGCCAACGTCCTGACTTTC. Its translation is CASSYRTTGRGANVLTF.

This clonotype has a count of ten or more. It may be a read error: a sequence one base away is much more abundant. The CDR3 here is CASSSAPGNEQYF. In DNA, the CDR3 is TGTGCCAGCAGCTCAGCCCCAGGGAATGAGCAGTACTTC. This chain links TRBV11-2 with TRBJ2-7, with a tentative D call TRBD1 (5 bases). CDR1 is SGHAT and CDR2 is FQNNGV in the germline V gene. Between the trimmed V and J ends, which lost 4 bases and 7 bases, there was a span of 14 bases. CDR3 length: 13 residues.

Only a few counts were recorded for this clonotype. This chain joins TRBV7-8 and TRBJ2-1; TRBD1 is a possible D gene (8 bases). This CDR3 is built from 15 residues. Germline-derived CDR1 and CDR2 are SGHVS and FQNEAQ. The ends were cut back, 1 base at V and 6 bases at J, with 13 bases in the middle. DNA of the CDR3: TGTGCCAGCAGCTTAGGGACAGGGAGGGGCAATGAGCAGTTCTTC. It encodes CASSLGTGRGNEQFF.

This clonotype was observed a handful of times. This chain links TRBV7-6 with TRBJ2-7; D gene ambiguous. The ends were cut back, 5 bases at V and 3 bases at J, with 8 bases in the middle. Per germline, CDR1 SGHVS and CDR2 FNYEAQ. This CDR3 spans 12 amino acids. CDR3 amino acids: CASSTSNYEQYF. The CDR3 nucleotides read TGTGCCAGCAGCACATCAAACTACGAGCAGTACTTC.

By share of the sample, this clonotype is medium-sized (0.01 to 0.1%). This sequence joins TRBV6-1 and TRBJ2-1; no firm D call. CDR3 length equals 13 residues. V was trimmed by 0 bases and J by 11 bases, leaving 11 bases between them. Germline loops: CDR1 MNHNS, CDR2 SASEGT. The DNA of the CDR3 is TGTGCCAGCAGTGAAGCTTTTTACTCTCAGCAGTTCTTC. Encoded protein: CASSEAFYSQQFF.

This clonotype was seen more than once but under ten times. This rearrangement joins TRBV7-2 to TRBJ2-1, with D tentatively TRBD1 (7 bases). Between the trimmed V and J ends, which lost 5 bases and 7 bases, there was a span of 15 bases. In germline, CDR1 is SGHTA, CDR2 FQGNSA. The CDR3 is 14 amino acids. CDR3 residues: CASSPKTGRNEQFF. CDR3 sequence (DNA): TGTGCCAGCAGCCCCAAGACAGGGAGGAATGAGCAGTTCTTC.

CDR3 in DNA: TGTGCCACCAGTGATGGGACAGCCTACAATGAGCAGTACTTC. It specifies CATSDGTAYNEQYF. The V and J genes are TRBV24-1 and TRBJ2-1, with 7 positions matching TRBD1. TRBJ2-7 matches the DNA end more closely, so the J call is doubtful. This CDR3 is built from 14 residues. Per germline, CDR1 KGHDR and CDR2 SFDVKD.

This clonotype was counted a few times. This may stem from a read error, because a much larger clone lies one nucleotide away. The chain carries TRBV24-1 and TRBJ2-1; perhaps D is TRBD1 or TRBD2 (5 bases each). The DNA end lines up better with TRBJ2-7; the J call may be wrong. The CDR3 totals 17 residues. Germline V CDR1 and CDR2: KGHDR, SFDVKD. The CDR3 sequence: CATSALRGGGSYNEQYF. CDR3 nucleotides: TGTGCCACCAGTGCCTTAAGGGGCGGAGGCTCCTACAATGAGCAGTACTTC.

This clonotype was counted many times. This chain's CDR3 is CASSPFLAYEQYF. The DNA for the CDR3 is TGTGCCAGCAGTCCGTTCCTAGCTTACGAGCAGTACTTC. The chain carries TRBV28 and TRBJ2-7, with D possibly being TRBD2 (5 bases). Germline loops: CDR1 MDHEN, CDR2 SYDVKM. CDR3 length equals 13 residues. V was cut by 5 bases and J by 4 bases, with 12 bases left in between.

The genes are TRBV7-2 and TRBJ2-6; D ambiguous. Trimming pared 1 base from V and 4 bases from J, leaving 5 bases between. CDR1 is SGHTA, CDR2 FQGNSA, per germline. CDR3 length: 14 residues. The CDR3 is CASSLVSGANVLTF. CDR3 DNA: TGTGCCAGCAGCTTAGTTTCCGGGGCCAACGTCCTGACTTTC.

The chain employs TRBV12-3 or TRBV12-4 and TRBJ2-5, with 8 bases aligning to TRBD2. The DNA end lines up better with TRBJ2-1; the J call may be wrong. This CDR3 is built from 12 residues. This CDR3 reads CASSLKRERQFF. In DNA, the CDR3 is TGTGCCAGCAGTCTGAAGCGGGAGAGGCAGTTCTTC.

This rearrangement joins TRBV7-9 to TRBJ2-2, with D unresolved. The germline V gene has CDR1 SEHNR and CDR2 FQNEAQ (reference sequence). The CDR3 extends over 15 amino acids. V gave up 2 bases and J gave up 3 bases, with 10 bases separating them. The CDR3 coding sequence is TGTGCCAGCAGCTTAAGTCAATGGGACACCGGGGAGCTGTTTTTT. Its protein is CASSLSQWDTGELFF.

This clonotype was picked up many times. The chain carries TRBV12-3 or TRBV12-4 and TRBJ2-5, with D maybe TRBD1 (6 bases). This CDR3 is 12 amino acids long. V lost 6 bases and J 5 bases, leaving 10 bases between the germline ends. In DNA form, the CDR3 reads TGTGCCAGCAGCCCGACAGGCGAGACCCAGTACTTC. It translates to CASSPTGETQYF.

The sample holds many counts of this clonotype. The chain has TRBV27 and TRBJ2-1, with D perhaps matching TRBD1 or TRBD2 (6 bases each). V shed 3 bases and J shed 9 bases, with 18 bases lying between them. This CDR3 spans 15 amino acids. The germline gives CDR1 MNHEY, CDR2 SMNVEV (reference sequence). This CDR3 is CASSLLGAGIGEQFF. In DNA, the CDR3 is TGTGCCAGCAGTTTGCTGGGGGCGGGAATAGGTGAGCAGTTCTTC.

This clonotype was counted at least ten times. For the CDR3, the DNA is TGTGCCAGCAGTTTAGCGGGAACAGGGGTTGCCTACGAGCAGTACTTC. Its translation: CASSLAGTGVAYEQYF. The chain recombines TRBV12-3 or TRBV12-4 with TRBJ2-7; 7 bases align to TRBD1. The CDR3 loop spans 16 amino acids. The junction had 7 bases not matched to a gene; V was cut back by 0 bases and J by 2 bases.

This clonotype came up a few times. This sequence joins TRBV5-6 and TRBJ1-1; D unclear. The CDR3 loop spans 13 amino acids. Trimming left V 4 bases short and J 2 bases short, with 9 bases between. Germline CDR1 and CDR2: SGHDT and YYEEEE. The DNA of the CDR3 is TGTGCCAGCAGCCCCCTGCAAAACACTGAAGCTTTCTTT. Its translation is CASSPLQNTEAFF.

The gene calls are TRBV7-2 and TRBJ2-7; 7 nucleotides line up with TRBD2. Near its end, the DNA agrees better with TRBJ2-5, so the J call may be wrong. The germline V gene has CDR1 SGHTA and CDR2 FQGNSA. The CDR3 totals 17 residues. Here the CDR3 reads CASSPDPSGNQGETQYF. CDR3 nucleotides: TGTGCCAGCAGCCCCGACCCTAGCGGTAATCAGGGAGAGACCCAGTACTTC.

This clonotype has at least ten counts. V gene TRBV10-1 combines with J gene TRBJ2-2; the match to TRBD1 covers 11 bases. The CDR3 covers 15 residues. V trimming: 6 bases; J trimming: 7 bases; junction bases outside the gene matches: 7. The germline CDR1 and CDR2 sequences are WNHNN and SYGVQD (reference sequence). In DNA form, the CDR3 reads TGCGCCAGCAGATTAGGACAGGGGGCGATCGGGGAGCTGTTTTTT. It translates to CASRLGQGAIGELFF.

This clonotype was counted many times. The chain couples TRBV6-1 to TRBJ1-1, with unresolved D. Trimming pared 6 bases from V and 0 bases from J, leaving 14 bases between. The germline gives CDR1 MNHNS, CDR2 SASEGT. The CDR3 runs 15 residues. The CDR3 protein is CASRPGTSLNTEAFF. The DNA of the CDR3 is TGTGCCAGCAGGCCGGGCACCTCTTTGAACACTGAAGCTTTCTTT.

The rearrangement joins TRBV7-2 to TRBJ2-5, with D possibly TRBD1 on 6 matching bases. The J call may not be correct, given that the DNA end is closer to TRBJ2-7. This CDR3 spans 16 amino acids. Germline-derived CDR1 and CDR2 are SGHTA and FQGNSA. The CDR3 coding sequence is TGTGCCAGCAGCTTAGATGGGACAAGCAAATCCTACGAGCAGTACTTC. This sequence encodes CASSLDGTSKSYEQYF.

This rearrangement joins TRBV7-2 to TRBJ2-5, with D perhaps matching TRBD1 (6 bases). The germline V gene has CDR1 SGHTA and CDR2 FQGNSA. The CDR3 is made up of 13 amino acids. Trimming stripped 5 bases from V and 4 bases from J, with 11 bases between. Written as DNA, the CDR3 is TGTGCCAGCAGCACAGGGAAGGCAGAGACCCAGTACTTC. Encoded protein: CASSTGKAETQYF.

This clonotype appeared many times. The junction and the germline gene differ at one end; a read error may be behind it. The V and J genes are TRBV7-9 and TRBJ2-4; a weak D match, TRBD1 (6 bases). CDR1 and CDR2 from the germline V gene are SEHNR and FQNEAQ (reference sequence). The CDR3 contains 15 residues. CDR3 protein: CASSSQGADNSPLHF. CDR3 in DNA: TGTGCCAGCAGCTCACAGGGTGCGGATAATTCACCCCTCCACTTC.

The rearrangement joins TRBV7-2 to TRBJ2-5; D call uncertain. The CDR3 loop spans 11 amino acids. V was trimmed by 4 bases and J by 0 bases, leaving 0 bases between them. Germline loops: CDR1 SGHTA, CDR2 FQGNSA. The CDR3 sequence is CASSYQETQYF. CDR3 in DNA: TGTGCCAGCAGCTACCAAGAGACCCAGTACTTC.

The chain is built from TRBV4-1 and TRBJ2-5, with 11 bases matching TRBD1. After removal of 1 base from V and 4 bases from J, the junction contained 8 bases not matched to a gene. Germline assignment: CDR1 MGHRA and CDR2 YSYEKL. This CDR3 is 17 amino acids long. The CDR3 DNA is TGCGCCAGCAGCCAAGCCCCCGGACAGGGGGCCACAGAGACCCAGTACTTC. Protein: CASSQAPGQGATETQYF.

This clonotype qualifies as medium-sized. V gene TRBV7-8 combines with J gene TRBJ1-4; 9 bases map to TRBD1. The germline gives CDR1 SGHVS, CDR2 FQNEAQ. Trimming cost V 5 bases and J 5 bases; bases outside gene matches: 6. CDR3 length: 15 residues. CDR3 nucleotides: TGTGCCAGCAGCCGGGGACAGGGAGGGAATGAAAAACTGTTTTTT. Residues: CASSRGQGGNEKLFF.

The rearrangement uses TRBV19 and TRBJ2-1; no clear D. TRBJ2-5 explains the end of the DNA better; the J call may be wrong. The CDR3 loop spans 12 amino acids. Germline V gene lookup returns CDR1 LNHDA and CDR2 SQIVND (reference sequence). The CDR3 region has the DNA TGTGCCAGTAGTAGGTTAAAAGAGACCCAGTACTTC. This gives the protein CASSRLKETQYF.

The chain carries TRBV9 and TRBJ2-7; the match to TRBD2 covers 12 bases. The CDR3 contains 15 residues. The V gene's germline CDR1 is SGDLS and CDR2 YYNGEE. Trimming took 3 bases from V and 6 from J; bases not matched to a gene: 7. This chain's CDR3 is CASSGPSGGASEQYF. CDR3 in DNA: TGTGCCAGCAGCGGACCTAGCGGGGGGGCCAGCGAGCAGTACTTC. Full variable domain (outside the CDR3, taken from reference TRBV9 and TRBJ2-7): DSGVTQTPKHLITATGQRVTLRCSPRSGDLSVYWYQQSLDQGLQFLIQYYNGEERAKGNILERFSAQQFPDLHSELNLSSLELGDSALYFCASSGPSGGASEQYFGPGTRLTVT.

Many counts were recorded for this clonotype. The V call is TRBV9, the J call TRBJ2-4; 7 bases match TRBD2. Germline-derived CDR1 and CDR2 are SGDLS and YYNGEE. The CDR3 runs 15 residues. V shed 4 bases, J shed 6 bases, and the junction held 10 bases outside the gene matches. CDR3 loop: CASSPGLGPGNIQYF. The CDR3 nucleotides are TGTGCCAGCAGCCCCGGACTAGGGCCCGGAAACATTCAGTACTTC.